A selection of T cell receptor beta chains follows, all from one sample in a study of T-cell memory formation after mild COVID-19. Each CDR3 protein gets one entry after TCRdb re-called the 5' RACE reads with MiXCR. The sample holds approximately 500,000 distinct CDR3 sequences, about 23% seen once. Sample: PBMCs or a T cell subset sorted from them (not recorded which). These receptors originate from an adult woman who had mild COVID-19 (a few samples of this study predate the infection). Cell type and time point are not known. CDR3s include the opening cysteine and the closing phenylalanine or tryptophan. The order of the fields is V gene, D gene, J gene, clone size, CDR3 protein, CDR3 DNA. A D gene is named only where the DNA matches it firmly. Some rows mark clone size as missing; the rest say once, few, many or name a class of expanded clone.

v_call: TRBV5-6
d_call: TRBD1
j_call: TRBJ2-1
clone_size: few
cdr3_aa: CASTPGSDRGPPFF
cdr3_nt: TGTGCCAGCACACCGGGTTCTGACAGGGGGCCTCCGTTCTTC

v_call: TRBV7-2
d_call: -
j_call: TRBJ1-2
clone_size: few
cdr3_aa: CASSSGTPYGYTF
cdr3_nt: TGTGCCAGCAGTTCCGGGACCCCCTATGGCTACACCTTC

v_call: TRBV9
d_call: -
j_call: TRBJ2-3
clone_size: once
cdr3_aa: CASSVGGGGPTDTQYF
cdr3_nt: TGTGCCAGCAGCGTCGGGGGCGGGGGACCCACAGATACGCAGTATTTT

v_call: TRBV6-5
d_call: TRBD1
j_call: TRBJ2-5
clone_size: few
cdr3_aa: CASSFDRGAETQYF
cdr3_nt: TGTGCCAGCAGTTTCGACAGGGGGGCAGAGACCCAGTACTTC

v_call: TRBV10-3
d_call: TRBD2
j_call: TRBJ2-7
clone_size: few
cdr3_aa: CAIREGGSHEQYF
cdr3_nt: TGTGCCATCAGAGAGGGAGGGAGCCACGAGCAGTACTTC

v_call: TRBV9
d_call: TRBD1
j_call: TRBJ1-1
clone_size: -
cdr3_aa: CASSAQPQGVNTEAFF
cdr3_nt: TGTGCCAGCAGCGCCCAACCACAGGGGGTAAACACTGAAGCTTTCTTT

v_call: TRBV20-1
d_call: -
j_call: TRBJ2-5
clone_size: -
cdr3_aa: CSSHSDRAKETQYF
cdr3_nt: TGCAGCTCCCATTCCGATAGGGCGAAGGAGACCCAGTACTTC

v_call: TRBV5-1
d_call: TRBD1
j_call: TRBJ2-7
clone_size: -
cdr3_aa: CASRSDRGGTYEQYF
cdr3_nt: TGCGCCAGCAGATCCGACAGGGGAGGAACCTACGAGCAGTACTTC

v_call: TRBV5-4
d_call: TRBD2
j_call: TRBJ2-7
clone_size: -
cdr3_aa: CASSLESSGRALEQYF
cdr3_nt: TGTGCCAGCAGCTTGGAGTCTAGCGGGAGGGCGCTCGAGCAGTACTTC

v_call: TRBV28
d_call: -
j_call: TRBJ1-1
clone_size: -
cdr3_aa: CASKQGTLVGTEAFF
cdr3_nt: TGTGCCAGCAAGCAGGGGACTCTTGTCGGCACTGAAGCTTTCTTT

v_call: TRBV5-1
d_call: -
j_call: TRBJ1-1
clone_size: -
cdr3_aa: CASSRHDNTEAFF
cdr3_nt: TGCGCCAGCAGCCGCCACGATAACACTGAAGCTTTCTTT

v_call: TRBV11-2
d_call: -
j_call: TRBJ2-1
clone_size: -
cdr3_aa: CASSLTGTPTYNEQFF
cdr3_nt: TGTGCCAGCAGCTTAACCGGGACACCAACCTACAATGAGCAGTTCTTC

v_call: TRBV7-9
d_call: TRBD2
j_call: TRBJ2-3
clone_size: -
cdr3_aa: CASSLTSGDPWDSTDTQYF
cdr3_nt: TGTGCCAGCAGCTTGACTAGCGGGGACCCTTGGGATAGCACAGATACGCAGTATTTT

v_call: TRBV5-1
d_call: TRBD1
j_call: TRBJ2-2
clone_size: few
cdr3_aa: CASSWGDRDDEELFF
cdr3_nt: TGCGCCAGCAGCTGGGGGGACAGGGATGACGAGGAGCTGTTTTTT

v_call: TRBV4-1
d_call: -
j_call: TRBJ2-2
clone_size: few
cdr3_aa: CASSQQGRGTGELFF
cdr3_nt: TGCGCCAGCAGCCAACAGGGGCGCGGGACCGGGGAGCTGTTTTTT

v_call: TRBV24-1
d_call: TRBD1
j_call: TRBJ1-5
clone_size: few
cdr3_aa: CATSDSTGASQPQHF
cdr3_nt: TGTGCCACCAGTGATTCGACAGGGGCCAGTCAGCCCCAGCATTTT

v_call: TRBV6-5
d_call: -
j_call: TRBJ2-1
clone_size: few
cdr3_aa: CASSYLGLTYNEQFF
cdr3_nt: TGTGCCAGCAGTTACTTGGGACTCACGTACAATGAGCAGTTCTTC

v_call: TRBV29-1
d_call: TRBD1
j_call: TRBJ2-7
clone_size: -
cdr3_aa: CSVVDGTDSYEQYF
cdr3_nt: TGCAGCGTTGTAGATGGGACAGACTCCTACGAGCAGTACTTC

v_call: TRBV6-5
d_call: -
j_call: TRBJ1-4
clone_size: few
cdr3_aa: CASSYLQGSEKLFF
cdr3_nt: TGTGCCAGCAGTTACTTGCAGGGCTCTGAAAAACTGTTTTTT

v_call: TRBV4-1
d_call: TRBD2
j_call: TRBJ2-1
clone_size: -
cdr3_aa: CASSRGSGGDLDNEQFF
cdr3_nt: TGCGCCAGCAGCAGGGGTAGCGGGGGGGACTTGGACAATGAGCAGTTCTTC

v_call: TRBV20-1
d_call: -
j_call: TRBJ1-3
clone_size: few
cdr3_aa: CSARVQGRGSGNTIYF
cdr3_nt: TGCAGTGCTAGAGTACAGGGTCGAGGCTCTGGAAACACCATATATTTT

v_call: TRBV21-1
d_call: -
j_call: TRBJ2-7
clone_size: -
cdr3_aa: CASSKADIAGGRRHEQYF
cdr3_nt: TGTGCCAGCAGCAAAGCGGACATAGCGGGGGGACGTCGTCACGAGCAGTACTTC

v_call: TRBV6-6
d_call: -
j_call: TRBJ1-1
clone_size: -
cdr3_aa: CASSYDRPNTEAFF
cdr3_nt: TGTGCCAGCAGCTACGACAGGCCGAACACTGAAGCTTTCTTT